This T cell receptor beta chain was sequenced for a study of T cell changes during pregnancy in multiple sclerosis. Here immunoSEQ multiplex PCR was the method, and the copy in TCRdb shows in-frame clones only, minus some. The sample lists some 96,000 clones; about nine tenths were seen once. Trimming stripped 5 bases from V and 5 bases from J, with 16 bases between. CDR3 length: 13 amino acids. Germline CDR1 is GTSNPN and CDR2 is SVGIG (reference sequence). The chain is built from TRBV30 and TRBJ2-7, with D unclear. The receptor was isolated from a female donor with multiple sclerosis, enrolled in a pregnancy study. The starting material was peripheral blood, obtained after pregnancy. DNA of the CDR3: TGTGCCTGGTCCACATCAAATGGCCACGAGCAGTACTTC. Amino acids: CAWSTSNGHEQYF.